Following are 17 T cell receptor beta chains from one sample sequenced in a study of Graves' ophthalmopathy and Graves' hyperthyroidism. The TCR beta CDR3 regions underwent amplification from RNA transcripts. HTBI primers were used in a first-round RT-PCR, which preceded a second-round multiplex PCR. One entry per CDR3 protein, called by TCRdb with MiXCR from the multiplex PCR reads. The data show approximately 150,000 distinct CDR3 sequences, around two fifths seen once. Sequencing was carried out using peripheral blood. Every receptor here comes from a man aged 25 to 45 with Graves' ophthalmopathy.

The chain uses TRBV27 and TRBJ2-7, with unresolved D. Germline V CDR1 and CDR2: MNHEY, SMNVEV (reference sequence). This CDR3 comprises 14 residues. Trimming left V 6 bases short and J 0 bases short, with 12 bases between. CDR3 sequence: CASSWVESSYEQYF. The CDR3 bases are TGTGCCAGCAGCTGGGTTGAGAGCTCCTACGAGCAGTACTTC.

This clonotype was picked up many times. The chain uses TRBV7-2 and TRBJ2-5, with TRBD2 identical over 7 bases. The CDR3 spans 16 residues. Germline values: CDR1 SGHTA, CDR2 FQGNSA. The junction had 9 bases not matched to a gene; V was cut back by 3 bases and J by 2 bases. CDR3 bases: TGTGCCAGCAGCTTGGGGCTAGCGGCATCTCAAGAGACCCAGTACTTC. Protein: CASSLGLAASQETQYF.

This clonotype was seen at least ten times. V usage is TRBV2 and J usage is TRBJ1-2, with D tentatively TRBD1 (6 bases). The ends were cut back, 7 bases at V and 6 bases at J, with 12 bases in the middle. Germline-derived CDR1 and CDR2 are SNHLY and FYNNEI. The CDR3 loop spans 12 amino acids. The CDR3 bases are TGTGCCAGCAAAGGGGACAACGATGGCTACACCTTC. It is translated as CASKGDNDGYTF.

This clonotype was observed many times. The CDR3 region has the DNA TGTGCCAGCAGTCCGGGGGGATTCTGGGCCTACGAGCAGTACTTC. It codes for CASSPGGFWAYEQYF. V gene TRBV28 combines with J gene TRBJ2-7; TRBD2 matches 7 bases. The V gene end was trimmed by 5 bases and the J gene end by 2 bases; junction bases not matched to a gene: 9. Germline V gene lookup returns CDR1 MDHEN and CDR2 SYDVKM. CDR3 size: 15 residues.

The chain is built from TRBV6-1 and TRBJ1-1; D is unclear. This CDR3 comprises 14 residues. Deletions cut 2 bases from V and 5 bases from J, with 12 bases between. Germline V gene data show CDR1 as MNHNS and CDR2 as SASEGT. Here the CDR3 reads CASSENPGLTEAFF. In DNA, the CDR3 is TGTGCCAGCAGTGAAAATCCGGGATTGACTGAAGCTTTCTTT.

This clonotype was seen many times. The chain carries TRBV10-3 and TRBJ2-7; TRBD1 matches at 8 bases. Per the germline V gene, CDR1 is ENHRY and CDR2 is SYGVKD. The CDR3 covers 11 residues. V was clipped by 11 bases and J by 3 bases; unmatched bases: 3. The CDR3 region has the DNA TGTGCCTCGGGACAGGACTACGAGCAGTACTTC. As protein: CASGQDYEQYF.

The sample holds a few counts of this clonotype. The chain carries TRBV2 and TRBJ1-1; D not resolved. Trimming removed 3 bases from V and 4 bases from J, with 0 bases in between. CDR1 SNHLY and CDR2 FYNNEI come from the germline V gene. This CDR3 spans 10 amino acids. The CDR3: CASSDTEAFF. The CDR3 nucleotides are TGTGCCAGCAGTGACACTGAAGCTTTCTTT.

V and J are TRBV28 and TRBJ1-2; D call uncertain. The germline V and J ends were trimmed by 3 bases and 8 bases, with 10 bases remaining between them. Per germline, CDR1 MDHEN and CDR2 SYDVKM. CDR3 size: 12 residues. The CDR3 bases are TGTGCCAGCAGTTTCATGGTGAGCGGCTACACCTTC. It is translated as CASSFMVSGYTF.

The rearrangement joins TRBV6-2 or TRBV6-3 to TRBJ1-1; a weak D match, TRBD1 (6 bases). Germline V gene data show CDR1 as MNHEY and CDR2 as SVGEGT. CDR3 length: 14 residues. V was pared by 6 bases and J by 1 base, with 12 bases between. Here the CDR3 DNA reads TGTGCCAGCAGCAGCGACAGGCCGAACACTGAAGCTTTCTTT. Amino acid sequence: CASSSDRPNTEAFF.

The table lists this clonotype with many counts. The genes are TRBV30 and TRBJ2-7; a possible D gene is TRBD2 (6 bases). Trimming took off 0 bases at V and 6 bases at J, with 12 bases between the two ends. Germline CDR1 is GTSNPN and CDR2 is SVGIG (reference sequence). The CDR3 has 13 amino acids. The CDR3 DNA follows: TGTGCCTGGAGTGTCGCAGCGCGGGGCGAGCAGTACTTC. As protein: CAWSVAARGEQYF.

This clonotype was seen at least ten times. This sequence joins TRBV4-2 and TRBJ1-2; 10 bases match TRBD1. V shed 3 bases and J 6 bases; nucleotides not matched to a gene: 4. CDR3 size: 14 residues. CDR1 and CDR2 (germline): LGHNA, YNFKEQ. The CDR3 here is CASSQAGTGDGYTF. CDR3 sequence (DNA): TGTGCCAGCAGCCAGGCCGGGACAGGGGATGGCTACACCTTC.

V is TRBV20-1 and J is TRBJ1-6; weak D call: TRBD1 (6 bases). The V gene's germline CDR1 is DFQATT and CDR2 SNEGSKA (reference sequence). The V gene lost 2 bases and the J gene lost 3 bases, with 11 bases spanning the gap. CDR3 size: 15 residues. The CDR3 region is CSARRQGSYNSPLHF. Written as DNA, the CDR3 is TGCAGTGCTAGAAGGCAGGGGAGCTATAATTCACCCCTCCACTTT.

The J gene is TRBJ1-2, the V gene TRBV5-1, with 8 positions matching TRBD1. The germline V gene has CDR1 SGHRS and CDR2 YFSETQ. The CDR3 spans 16 residues. With 4 bases clipped from V and 3 bases from J, the junction kept 11 bases outside the gene matches. The DNA of the CDR3 is TGCGCCAGCAGCCTTAAAATCGGACAGGGTTACTATGGCTACACCTTC. It codes for CASSLKIGQGYYGYTF.

This chain joins TRBV19 and TRBJ2-7; D is perhaps TRBD2 (5 bases). The germline gives CDR1 LNHDA, CDR2 SQIVND (reference sequence). V was trimmed by 3 bases and J by 7 bases, leaving 13 bases between them. The CDR3 is made up of 13 amino acids. The CDR3 loop is CASSISSSGEQYF. The CDR3 region has the DNA TGTGCCAGTAGTATTAGTTCCTCGGGGGAGCAGTACTTC.

This clonotype was counted ten times or more. The chain joins TRBV6-2 or TRBV6-3 to TRBJ2-7; D may be TRBD1 (5 bases). The V end lost 5 bases, the J end lost 3 bases, and 8 bases lay between the germline ends. Germline V CDR1 and CDR2: MNHEY, SVGEGT. This CDR3 has 12 residues. CDR3 nucleotides: TGTGCCAGCAGTCGACAGTACTACGAGCAGTACTTC. Protein: CASSRQYYEQYF.

This clonotype was recorded at least ten times. This rearrangement joins TRBV28 to TRBJ2-7; a weak D match, TRBD1 (6 bases). The germline V and J ends were trimmed by 6 bases and 0 bases, with 15 bases remaining between them. Germline CDR1 and CDR2: MDHEN and SYDVKM. This CDR3 region has 15 residues. The CDR3 DNA sequence: TGTGCCAGCAGCCTACAGGGCCCCAGCTCCTACGAGCAGTACTTC. It encodes CASSLQGPSSYEQYF.

A few counts support this clonotype. This chain joins TRBV6-5 and TRBJ2-5; D gene ambiguous. The CDR3 is made up of 12 amino acids. The germline V and J ends were trimmed by 8 bases and 5 bases, with 12 bases remaining between them. Germline CDR1 is MNHEY and CDR2 is SVGAGI. In DNA, the CDR3 is TGTGCCAGCTCTAATAGTTTGGAGACCCAGTACTTC. Translating gives CASSNSLETQYF.